Listed here is a single T cell receptor (beta chain). A much larger clonotype is one base distant, so this may be a read error. Using RNA transcripts as the source, TCR beta CDR3 regions were amplified. With the HTBI primer set, the TCR CDR3 went through a first round of RT-PCR. TCRdb used MiXCR to reprocess the multiplex PCR reads, holding one entry per CDR3 protein. The sample has approximately 300,000 distinct CDR3 sequences, around 16% seen once. The data were obtained in a study of T cells in Graves' hyperthyroidism and ophthalmopathy. From germline, CDR1 is DFQATT and CDR2 SNEGSKA (reference sequence). CDR3 length: 14 residues.

The clonotype was recovered from a man aged 30 to 39 with Graves' hyperthyroidism. This chain links TRBV20-1 with TRBJ1-6; tentatively, D is TRBD1 (5 bases). Sequenced material: blood. CDR3 DNA: TGCAGTGCTAAACGAGGTATAGGGGACTCACCCCCCCACTTT. It is translated as CSAKRGIGDSPPHF.